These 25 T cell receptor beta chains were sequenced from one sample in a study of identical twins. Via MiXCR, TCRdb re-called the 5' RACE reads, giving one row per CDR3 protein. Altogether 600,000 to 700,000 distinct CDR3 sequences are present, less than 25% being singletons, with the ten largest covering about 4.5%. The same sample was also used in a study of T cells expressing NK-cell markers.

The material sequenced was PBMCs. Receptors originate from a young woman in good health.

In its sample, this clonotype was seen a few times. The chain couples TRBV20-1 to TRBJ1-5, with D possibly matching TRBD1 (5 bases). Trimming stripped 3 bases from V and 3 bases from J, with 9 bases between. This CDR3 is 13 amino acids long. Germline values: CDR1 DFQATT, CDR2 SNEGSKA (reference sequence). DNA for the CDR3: TGCAGTGCTAGTGGGGACCCCAATCAGCCCCAGCATTTT. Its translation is CSASGDPNQPQHF.

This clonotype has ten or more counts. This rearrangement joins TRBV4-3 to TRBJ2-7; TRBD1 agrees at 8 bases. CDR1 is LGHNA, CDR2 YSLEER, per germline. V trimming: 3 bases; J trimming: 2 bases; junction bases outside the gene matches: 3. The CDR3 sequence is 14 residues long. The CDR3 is CASSHRTGPYEQYF. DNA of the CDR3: TGCGCCAGCAGCCATCGGACAGGGCCCTACGAGCAGTACTTC.

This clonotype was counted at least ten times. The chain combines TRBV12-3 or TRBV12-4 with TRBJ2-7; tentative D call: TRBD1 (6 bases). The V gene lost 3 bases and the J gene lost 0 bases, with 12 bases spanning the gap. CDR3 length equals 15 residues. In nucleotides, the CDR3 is TGTGCCAGCAGTTTTTACAGGGCTAGCTCCTACGAGCAGTACTTC. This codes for CASSFYRASSYEQYF.

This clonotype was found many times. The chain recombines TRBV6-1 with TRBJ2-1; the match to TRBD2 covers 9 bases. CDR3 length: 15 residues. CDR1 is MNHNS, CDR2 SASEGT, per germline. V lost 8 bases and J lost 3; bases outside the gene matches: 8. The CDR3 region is CASAGRLADYNEQFF. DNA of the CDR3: TGTGCCAGCGCCGGTAGACTAGCGGACTACAATGAGCAGTTCTTC.

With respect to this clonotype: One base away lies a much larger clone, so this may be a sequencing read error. The CDR3 nucleotides read TGTGCCAGCAGTCACCGGGACAGGGACATTCAGTACTTC. Its translation is CASSHRDRDIQYF. The chain combines TRBV6-2 or TRBV6-3 with TRBJ2-4, with 9 positions matching TRBD1. V dropped 5 bases and J dropped 8; count of bases not matched to a gene: 4. This CDR3 region has 13 residues. Germline V gene lookup returns CDR1 MNHEY and CDR2 SVGEGT.

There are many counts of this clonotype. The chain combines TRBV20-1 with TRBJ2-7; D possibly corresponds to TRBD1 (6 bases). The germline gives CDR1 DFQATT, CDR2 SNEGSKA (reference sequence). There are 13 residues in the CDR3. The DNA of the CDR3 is TGCAGCATTGCCAGGGGAATTGGAGACGAGCAGTACTTC. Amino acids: CSIARGIGDEQYF.

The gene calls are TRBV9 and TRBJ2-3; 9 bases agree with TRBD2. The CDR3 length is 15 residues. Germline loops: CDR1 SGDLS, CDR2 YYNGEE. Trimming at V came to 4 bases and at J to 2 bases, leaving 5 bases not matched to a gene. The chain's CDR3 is CASSLSGRLTDTQYF. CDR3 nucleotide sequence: TGTGCCAGCAGCCTAAGCGGGAGGCTCACAGATACGCAGTATTTT. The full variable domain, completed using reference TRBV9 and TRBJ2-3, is DSGVTQTPKHLITATGQRVTLRCSPRSGDLSVYWYQQSLDQGLQFLIQYYNGEERAKGNILERFSAQQFPDLHSELNLSSLELGDSALYFCASSLSGRLTDTQYFGPGTRLTVL.

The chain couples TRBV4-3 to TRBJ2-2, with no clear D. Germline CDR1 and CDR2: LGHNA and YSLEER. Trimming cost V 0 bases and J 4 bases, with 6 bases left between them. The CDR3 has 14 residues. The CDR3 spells CASSQDPGTGELFF. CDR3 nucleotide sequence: TGCGCCAGCAGCCAAGATCCGGGCACCGGGGAGCTGTTTTTT.

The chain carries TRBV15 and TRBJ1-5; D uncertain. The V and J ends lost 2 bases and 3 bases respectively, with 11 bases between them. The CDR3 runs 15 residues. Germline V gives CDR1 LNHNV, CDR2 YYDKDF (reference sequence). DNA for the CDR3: TGTGCCACCAGCAGAACTCAAGGGCTCAATCAGCCCCAGCATTTT. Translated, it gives CATSRTQGLNQPQHF. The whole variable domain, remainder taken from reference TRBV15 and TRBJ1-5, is DAMVIQNPRYQVTQFGKPVTLSCSQTLNHNVMYWYQQKSSQAPKLLFHYYDKDFNNEADTPDNFQSRRPNTSFCFLDIRSPGLGDTAMYLCATSRTQGLNQPQHFGDGTRLSIL.

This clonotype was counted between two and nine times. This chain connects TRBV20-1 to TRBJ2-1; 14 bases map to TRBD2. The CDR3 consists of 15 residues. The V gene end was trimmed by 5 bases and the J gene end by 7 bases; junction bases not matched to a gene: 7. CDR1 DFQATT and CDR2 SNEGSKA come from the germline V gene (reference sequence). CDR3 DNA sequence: TGCAGTGCTGACCGACTAGCGGGAGGGCGGAATGAGCAGTTCTTC. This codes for CSADRLAGGRNEQFF.

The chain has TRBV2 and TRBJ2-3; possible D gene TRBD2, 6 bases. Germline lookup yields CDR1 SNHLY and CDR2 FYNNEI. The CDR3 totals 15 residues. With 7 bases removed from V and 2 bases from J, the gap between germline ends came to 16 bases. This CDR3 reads CASNLAAGTTDTQYF. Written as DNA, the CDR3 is TGTGCCAGCAACCTCGCTGCGGGAACCACAGATACGCAGTATTTT.

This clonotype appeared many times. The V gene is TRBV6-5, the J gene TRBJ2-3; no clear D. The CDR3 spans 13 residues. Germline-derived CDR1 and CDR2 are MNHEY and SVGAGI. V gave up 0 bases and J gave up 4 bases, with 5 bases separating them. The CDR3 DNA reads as TGTGCCAGCAGTTACTCAAGGGCAGATACGCAGTATTTT. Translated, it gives CASSYSRADTQYF.

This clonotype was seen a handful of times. This CDR3 reads CASSPGQGHYGYTF. In DNA, the CDR3 is TGTGCCAGCAGTCCGGGACAGGGGCACTATGGCTACACCTTC. The chain has TRBV12-3 or TRBV12-4 and TRBJ1-2; 10 bases are shared with TRBD1. The J segment lost 3 bases and the V segment lost 5 bases, leaving 3 bases of the junction unmatched. This CDR3 region has 14 residues.

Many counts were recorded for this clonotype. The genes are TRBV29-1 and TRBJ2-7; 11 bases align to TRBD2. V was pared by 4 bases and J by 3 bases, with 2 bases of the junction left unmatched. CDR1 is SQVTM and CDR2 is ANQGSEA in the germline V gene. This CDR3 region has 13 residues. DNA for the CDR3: TGCAGCGTTGGGGGGACTAGCGGCTACGAGCAGTACTTC. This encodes CSVGGTSGYEQYF.

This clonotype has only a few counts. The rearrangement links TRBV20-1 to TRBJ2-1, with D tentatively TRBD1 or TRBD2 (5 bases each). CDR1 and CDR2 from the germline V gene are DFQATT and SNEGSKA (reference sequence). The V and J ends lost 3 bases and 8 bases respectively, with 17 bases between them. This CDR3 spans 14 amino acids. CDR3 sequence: CSARGTGKNDEQFF. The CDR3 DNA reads TGCAGTGCTAGGGGGACCGGGAAGAATGATGAGCAGTTCTTC.

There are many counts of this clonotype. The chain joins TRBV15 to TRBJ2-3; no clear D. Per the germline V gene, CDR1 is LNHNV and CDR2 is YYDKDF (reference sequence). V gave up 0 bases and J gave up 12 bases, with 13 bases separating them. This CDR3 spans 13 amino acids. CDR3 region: CATSRDPASYQYF. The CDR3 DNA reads TGTGCCACCAGCAGAGATCCGGCTAGTTATCAGTATTTT. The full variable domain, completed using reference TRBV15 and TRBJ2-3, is DAMVIQNPRYQVTQFGKPVTLSCSQTLNHNVMYWYQQKSSQAPKLLFHYYDKDFNNEADTPDNFQSRRPNTSFCFLDIRSPGLGDTAMYLCATSRDPASYQYFGPGTRLTVL.

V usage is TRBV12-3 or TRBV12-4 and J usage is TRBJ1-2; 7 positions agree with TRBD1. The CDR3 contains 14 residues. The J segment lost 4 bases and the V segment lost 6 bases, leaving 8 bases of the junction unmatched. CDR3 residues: CASRRQGWGYGYTF. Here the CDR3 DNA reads TGTGCCAGCAGACGACAGGGATGGGGCTATGGCTACACCTTC.

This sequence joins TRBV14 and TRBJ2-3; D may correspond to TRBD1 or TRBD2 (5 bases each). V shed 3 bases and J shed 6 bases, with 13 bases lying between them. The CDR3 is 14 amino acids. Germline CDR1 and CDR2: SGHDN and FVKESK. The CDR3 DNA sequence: TGTGCCAGCAGCCACAATCGGGGCCCGGATACGCAGTATTTT. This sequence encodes CASSHNRGPDTQYF.

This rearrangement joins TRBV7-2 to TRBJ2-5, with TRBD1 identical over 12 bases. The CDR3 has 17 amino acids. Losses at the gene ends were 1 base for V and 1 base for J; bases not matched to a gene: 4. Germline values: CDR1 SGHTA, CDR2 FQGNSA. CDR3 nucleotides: TGTGCCAGCAGCTTAGGGCCGGGACAGGGGGCCCAAGAGACCCAGTACTTC. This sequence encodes CASSLGPGQGAQETQYF.

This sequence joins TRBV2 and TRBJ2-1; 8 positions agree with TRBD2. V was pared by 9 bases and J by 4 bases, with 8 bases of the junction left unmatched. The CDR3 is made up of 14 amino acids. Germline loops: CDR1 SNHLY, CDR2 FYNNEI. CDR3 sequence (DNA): TGTGCCAGTAGGCGAGCGGGAGAGTACAATGAGCAGTTCTTC. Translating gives CASRRAGEYNEQFF.

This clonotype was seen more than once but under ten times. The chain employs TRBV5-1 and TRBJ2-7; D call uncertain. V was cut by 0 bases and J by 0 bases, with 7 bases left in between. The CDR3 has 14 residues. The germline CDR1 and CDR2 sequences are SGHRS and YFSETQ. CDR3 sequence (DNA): TGCGCCAGCAGCTTGGGGGTTACCTCCTACGAGCAGTACTTC. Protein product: CASSLGVTSYEQYF.

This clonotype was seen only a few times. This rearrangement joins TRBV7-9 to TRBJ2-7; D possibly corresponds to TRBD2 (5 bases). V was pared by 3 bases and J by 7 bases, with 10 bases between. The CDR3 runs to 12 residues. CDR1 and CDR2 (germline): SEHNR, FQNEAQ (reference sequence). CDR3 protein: CASSLAGEEQYF. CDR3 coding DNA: TGTGCCAGCAGCTTGGCCGGGGAGGAGCAGTACTTC.

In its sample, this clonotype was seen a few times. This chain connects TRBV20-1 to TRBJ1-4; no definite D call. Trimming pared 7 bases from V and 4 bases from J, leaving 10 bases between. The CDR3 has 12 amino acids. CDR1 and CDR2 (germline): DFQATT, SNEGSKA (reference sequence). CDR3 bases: TGCAGTGGGATTGGGGATAATGAAAAACTGTTTTTT. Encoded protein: CSGIGDNEKLFF.

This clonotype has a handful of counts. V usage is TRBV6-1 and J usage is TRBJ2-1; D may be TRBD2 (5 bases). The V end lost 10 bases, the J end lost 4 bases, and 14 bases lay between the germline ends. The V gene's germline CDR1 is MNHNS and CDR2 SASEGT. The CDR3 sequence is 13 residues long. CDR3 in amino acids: CATPLGSYNEQFF. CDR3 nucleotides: TGTGCCACCCCCCTAGGGAGTTACAATGAGCAGTTCTTC.

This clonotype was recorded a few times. The CDR3 DNA is TGTGCCACCAGCAGAGATTTAGCGCCACTGGGGGAGCAGTACTTC. Encoded protein: CATSRDLAPLGEQYF. The rearrangement joins TRBV15 to TRBJ2-7, with D maybe TRBD2 (5 bases). The CDR3 runs 15 residues. Trimming pared 0 bases from V and 7 bases from J, leaving 16 bases between. CDR1 and CDR2 from the germline V gene are LNHNV and YYDKDF (reference sequence). Looking up the rest from reference TRBV15 and TRBJ2-7 gives the full variable domain: DAMVIQNPRYQVTQFGKPVTLSCSQTLNHNVMYWYQQKSSQAPKLLFHYYDKDFNNEADTPDNFQSRRPNTSFCFLDIRSPGLGDTAMYLCATSRDLAPLGEQYFGPGTRLTVT.